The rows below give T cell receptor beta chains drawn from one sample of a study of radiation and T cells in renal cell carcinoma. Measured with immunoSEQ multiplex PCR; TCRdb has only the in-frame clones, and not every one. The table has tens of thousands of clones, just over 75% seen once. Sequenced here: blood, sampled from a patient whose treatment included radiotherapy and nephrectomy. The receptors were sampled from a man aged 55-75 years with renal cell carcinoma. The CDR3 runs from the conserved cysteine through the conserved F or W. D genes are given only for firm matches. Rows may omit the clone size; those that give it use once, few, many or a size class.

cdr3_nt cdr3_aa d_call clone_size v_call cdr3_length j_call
TGTGCCAGCTCACCACCGGCGGGTTGGAGTAACTATGGCTACACCTTC CASSPPAGWSNYGYTF NA NA TRBV18 16 TRBJ1-2
TGTGCCAGCAGTGGTACAGAACCGTATTATGAAAAACTGTTTTTT CASSGTEPYYEKLFF NA NA TRBV2 15 TRBJ1-4
TGTGCCAGCAGCCAGACAGGGCCCTATGGCTACACCTTC CASSQTGPYGYTF TRBD1 NA TRBV6-5 13 TRBJ1-2
TGTGCCAGCAGCGACGGAAACTATGGCTACACCTTC CASSDGNYGYTF NA once TRBV7-6 12 TRBJ1-2
TGCGCCAGCAGCTTGGGGGTCGGTAACACCGGGGAGCTGTTTTTT CASSLGVGNTGELFF NA NA TRBV5-1 15 TRBJ2-2
TGTGCCAGCAGCCCTGACAGGGGGCGAGAGGGAGATACGCAGTATTTT CASSPDRGREGDTQYF TRBD1 few TRBV28 16 TRBJ2-3
TGTGCCAGTCGGTCGGCGGGAGAGACCCAGTACTTC CASRSAGETQYF NA NA TRBV19 12 TRBJ2-5
TGTGCCACCGAGACAGGGGGGAACACTGAAGCTTTCTTT CATETGGNTEAFF TRBD1 NA TRBV19 13 TRBJ1-1
TGTGCCAGCAGCTCCAGTTGGGGTGCTGAAGCTTTCTTT CASSSSWGAEAFF NA few TRBV7-7 13 TRBJ1-1
TGTGCCAGCAGCCTCCTCGGACAGGTTTTCGATGAGCAGTTCTTC CASSLLGQVFDEQFF TRBD1 NA TRBV7-2 15 TRBJ2-1
TGTGCCAGTAGTATTCTTTCGCGGGGCTACACCTTC CASSILSRGYTF NA NA TRBV19 12 TRBJ1-2
TGTGCCAGCAGCTTAGATCCGACTCTCCAAGAGACCCAGTACTTC CASSLDPTLQETQYF NA NA TRBV7-4 15 TRBJ2-5
TGTGCCAGTAGTATAGATGGGGCAGATCCGAACACCGGGGAGCTGTTTTTT CASSIDGADPNTGELFF NA NA TRBV19 17 TRBJ2-2
TGCGCCAGCAGCTTGAGGGGTCTCCCGGAGGTTTTCGAGCAGTACTTC CASSLRGLPEVFEQYF NA NA TRBV5-1 16 TRBJ2-7
TGCGCCAGCAGCGCCGACAGACTCTCCTACAATGAGCAGTTCTTC CASSADRLSYNEQFF NA NA TRBV4-1 15 TRBJ2-1
TGTGCCAGCAGCTTAGAAGCGGGTAGCGGAGAGACCCAGTACTTC CASSLEAGSGETQYF NA NA TRBV7-6 15 TRBJ2-5
TGTGCCAGCAGCTTAGGTGACAGTCCCAACCAGCATTTT CASSLGDSPNQHF NA NA TRBV7-9 13 TRBJ1-5
TGTGCCAGCAGTTTACAGGGGGCTGGTGAAAAACTGTTTTTT CASSLQGAGEKLFF TRBD1 NA TRBV6-5 14 TRBJ1-4
TGTGCCAGCAGCGAAATTTATAGAGGCTACACCTTC CASSEIYRGYTF NA NA TRBV9 12 TRBJ1-2
TGTGCCAGCAGAGGACAGGGAGACACCGGGGAGCTGTTTTTT CASRGQGDTGELFF TRBD1 NA TRBV6-4 14 TRBJ2-2
TGTGCCAGCAAGAATCTTTGGGGCAGGGGCGCTTTCTTT CASKNLWGRGAFF NA NA TRBV11-2 13 TRBJ1-1
TGTGCCAGCAGCTCGGGACTAGCGGGGGAGACCCAGTACTTC CASSSGLAGETQYF TRBD2 NA TRBV5-4 14 TRBJ2-5
TGTGCCAGCAGCGTGGAACGGACCCACACAGATACGCAGTATTTT CASSVERTHTDTQYF NA NA TRBV9 15 TRBJ2-3
TGTGCCAGCAGCTTAGATCGTTACCTAGCGGGGCACACCGGGGAGCTGTTTTTT CASSLDRYLAGHTGELFF TRBD2 NA TRBV11-2 18 TRBJ2-2
TGTGCCAGCAGATCAGGGGGCGGGGATGAAAAACTGTTTTTT CASRSGGGDEKLFF TRBD1 NA TRBV6-5 14 TRBJ1-4
TGTGCCAGCAGGGTGACAGGGTTGTTCTCTGAAGCTTTCTTT CASRVTGLFSEAFF TRBD1 NA TRBV28 14 TRBJ1-1
TGTGCCACCAGCCTTCGCCTCAGTCTCCCTGGAGATACGCAGTATTTT CATSLRLSLPGDTQYF NA once TRBV15 16 TRBJ2-3
TGCGCCAGCAGCTTGGCTGGGGCTGCCAGGGAGACCCAGTACTTC CASSLAGAARETQYF NA NA TRBV5-1 15 TRBJ2-5
TGCGCCAGCAGCTTGGACAGCCGGGAAGAGACCCAGTACTTC CASSLDSREETQYF NA NA TRBV5-1 14 TRBJ2-5
TGTGCCAGCAGTGAAACGGTAACAAACATTCAGTACTTC CASSETVTNIQYF NA many TRBV2 13 TRBJ2-4
TGTGCCAGCAGTGAAGTAGCTAGCGGGGGCAACACCTACAATGAGCAGTTCTTC CASSEVASGGNTYNEQFF TRBD2 NA TRBV6-1 18 TRBJ2-1
TGTGTCAGCAGCTTAGCTCTAGCTAGCAGGAACACTGAAGCTTTCTTT CVSSLALASRNTEAFF NA NA TRBV11-2 16 TRBJ1-1
TGTGCCAGCCGTCGCGAGGGCTATGGCTACACCTTC CASRREGYGYTF NA NA TRBV5-6 12 TRBJ1-2
TGTGCCAGCAGTTCCTTCGGGGGCAGGGGCATGGGCACTGAAGCTTTCTTT CASSSFGGRGMGTEAFF NA NA TRBV27 17 TRBJ1-1
TGTGCCAGCACGACAGAGGCTGGGGACACTGAAGCTTTCTTT CASTTEAGDTEAFF NA few TRBV6-4 14 TRBJ1-1
TGTGCCAGCAGGCTGAGATTACGGGCAGATACGCAGTATTTT CASRLRLRADTQYF NA NA TRBV28 14 TRBJ2-3
TGCAGCGTTGAAAGGGACAGGGCAGAGACCCAGTACTTC CSVERDRAETQYF TRBD1 few TRBV29-1 13 TRBJ2-5